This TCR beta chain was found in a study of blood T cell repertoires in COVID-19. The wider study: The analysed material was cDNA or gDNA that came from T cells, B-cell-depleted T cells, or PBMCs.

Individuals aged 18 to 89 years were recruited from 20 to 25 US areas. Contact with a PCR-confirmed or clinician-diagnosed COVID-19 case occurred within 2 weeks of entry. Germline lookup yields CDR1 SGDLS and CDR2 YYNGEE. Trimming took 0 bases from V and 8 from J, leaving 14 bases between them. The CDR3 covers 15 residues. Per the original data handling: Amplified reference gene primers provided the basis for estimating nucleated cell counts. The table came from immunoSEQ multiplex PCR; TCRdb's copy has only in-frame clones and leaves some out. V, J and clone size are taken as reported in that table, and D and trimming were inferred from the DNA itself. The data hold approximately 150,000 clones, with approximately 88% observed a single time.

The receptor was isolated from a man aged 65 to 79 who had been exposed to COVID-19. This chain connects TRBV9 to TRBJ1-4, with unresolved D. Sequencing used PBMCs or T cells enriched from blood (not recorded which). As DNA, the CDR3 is TGTGCCAGCAGCGTAGGCGGTGGAAGCAAGGAAAAACTGTTTTTT. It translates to CASSVGGGSKEKLFF.